The next 7 T cell receptor beta chains were all read from a single sample in a study of shared clonotypes between healthy human individuals. TCRdb's table, derived via immunoSEQ multiplex PCR, lists solely in-frame clones and lacks some. This table holds some 2,400,000 clones, around 95% found once. Sequences were obtained from naive CD4+ T cells sorted from blood. Sample subset: CD45RA+ positively selected. Receptors originate from a man between 18 and 35 years old in good health.

The chain couples TRBV18 to TRBJ1-1; D gene unclear. The CDR3 covers 14 residues. Germline CDR1 and CDR2: KGHSH and LQKENI. V was trimmed by 5 bases and J by 2 bases, leaving 12 bases between them. The CDR3 here is CASSFSTSNTEAFF. The CDR3 DNA reads TGTGCCAGCTCATTTTCAACGAGTAACACTGAAGCTTTCTTT.

V is TRBV5-4 and J is TRBJ1-1, with TRBD1 matching over 7 bases. Germline CDR1 SGHNT, CDR2 YYREEE (reference sequence). This CDR3 spans 16 amino acids. The trim removed 1 base at V and 1 base at J, leaving 7 bases unmatched. In DNA form, the CDR3 reads TGTGCCAGCAGCTTGACAGGGGTCCCGGGGAACACTGAAGCTTTCTTT. It translates to CASSLTGVPGNTEAFF.

In this sample, this clone turned up a few times. The V and J genes are TRBV11-2 and TRBJ1-2; 9 bases agree with TRBD1. J was trimmed by 2 bases and V by 5 bases; bases with no gene match: 3. Germline V CDR1 and CDR2: SGHAT, FQNNGV. The length of the CDR3 is 14 residues. CDR3 region: CASSEGQGNYGYTF. The CDR3 bases are TGTGCCAGCAGCGAAGGACAGGGGAACTATGGCTACACCTTC.

The chain links TRBV2 to TRBJ1-5; no clear D. V was trimmed by 7 bases and J by 0 bases, leaving 13 bases between them. Germline V lookup: CDR1 SNHLY, CDR2 FYNNEI. The CDR3 covers 15 residues. CDR3 region: CASTGMEVSNQPQHF. In nucleotides, the CDR3 is TGTGCCAGCACCGGCATGGAGGTTAGCAATCAGCCCCAGCATTTT.

The genes are TRBV25-1 and TRBJ1-4; D not certain. Germline CDR1 is MGHDK and CDR2 is SYGVNS. This CDR3 region has 14 residues. The V end was cut by 8 bases, the J end by 8 bases, with 18 bases between. The CDR3 loop reads CASGPPGPGEKLFF. The CDR3 bases are TGTGCCAGCGGACCCCCGGGCCCTGGGGAAAAACTGTTTTTT.

In this sample, this clone turned up once. Other DNA sequences from this sample encode an identical CDR3 as well. The genes are TRBV7-2 and TRBJ2-3, with TRBD2 as a possible D gene (6 bases). With 3 bases removed from V and 1 base from J, the gap between germline ends came to 8 bases. The CDR3 totals 14 residues. Germline values: CDR1 SGHTA, CDR2 FQGNSA. The CDR3 DNA reads as TGTGCCAGCAGCTTTCCGGGAGGCACAGATACGCAGTATTTT. This gives the protein CASSFPGGTDTQYF.

This clone has more than one count but fewer than ten. The J gene is TRBJ1-1, the V gene TRBV28; the D is unclear. Germline V lookup: CDR1 MDHEN, CDR2 SYDVKM. This CDR3 is 12 amino acids long. V lost 2 bases, J lost 6 bases, and 7 bases lay in between. CDR3 sequence (DNA): TGTGCCAGCAGTTTAATTCGCTCTGAAGCTTTCTTT. It translates to CASSLIRSEAFF.